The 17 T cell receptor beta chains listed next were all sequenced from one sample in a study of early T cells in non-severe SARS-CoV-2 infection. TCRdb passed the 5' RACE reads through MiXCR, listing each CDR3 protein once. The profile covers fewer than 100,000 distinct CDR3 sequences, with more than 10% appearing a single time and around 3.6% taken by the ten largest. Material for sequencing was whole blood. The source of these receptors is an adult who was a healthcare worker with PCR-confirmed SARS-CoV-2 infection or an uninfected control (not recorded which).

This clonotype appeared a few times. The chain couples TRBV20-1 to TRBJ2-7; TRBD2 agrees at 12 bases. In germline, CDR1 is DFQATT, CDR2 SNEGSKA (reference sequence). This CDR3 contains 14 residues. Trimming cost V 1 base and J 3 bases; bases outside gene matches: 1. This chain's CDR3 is CSARGLAGVYEQYF. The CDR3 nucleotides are TGCAGTGCTAGAGGACTAGCGGGAGTCTACGAGCAGTACTTC.

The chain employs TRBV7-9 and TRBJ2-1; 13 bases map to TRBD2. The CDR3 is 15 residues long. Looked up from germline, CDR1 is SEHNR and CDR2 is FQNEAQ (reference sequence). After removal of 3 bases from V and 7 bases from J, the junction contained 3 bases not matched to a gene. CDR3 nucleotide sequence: TGTGCCAGCAGCTTTCGGACTAGCGGGAGAAATGAGCAGTTCTTC. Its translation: CASSFRTSGRNEQFF.

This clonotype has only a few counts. CDR3 DNA: TGCGCCAGCAGCGCGACAGGGGTCAATTCACCCCTCCACTTT. The encoded protein is CASSATGVNSPLHF. V gene TRBV5-1 combines with J gene TRBJ1-6; 8 bases line up with TRBD1. With 4 bases clipped from V and 7 bases from J, the junction kept 4 bases outside the gene matches. This CDR3 region has 14 residues. Germline CDR1 and CDR2: SGHRS and YFSETQ.

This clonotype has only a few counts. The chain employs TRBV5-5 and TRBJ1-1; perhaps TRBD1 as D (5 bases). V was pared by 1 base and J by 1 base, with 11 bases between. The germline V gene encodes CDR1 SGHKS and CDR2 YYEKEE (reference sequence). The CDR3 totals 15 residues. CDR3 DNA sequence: TGTGCCAGCAGCTTGTTGCGGGGACCGAACACTGAAGCTTTCTTT. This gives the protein CASSLLRGPNTEAFF.

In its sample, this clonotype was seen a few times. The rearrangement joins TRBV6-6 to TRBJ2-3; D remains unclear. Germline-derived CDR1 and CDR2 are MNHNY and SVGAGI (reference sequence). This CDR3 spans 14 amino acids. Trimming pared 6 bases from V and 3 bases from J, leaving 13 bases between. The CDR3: CASSRTLGTDTQYF. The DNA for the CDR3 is TGTGCCAGCAGCCGGACCCTGGGGACAGATACGCAGTATTTT.

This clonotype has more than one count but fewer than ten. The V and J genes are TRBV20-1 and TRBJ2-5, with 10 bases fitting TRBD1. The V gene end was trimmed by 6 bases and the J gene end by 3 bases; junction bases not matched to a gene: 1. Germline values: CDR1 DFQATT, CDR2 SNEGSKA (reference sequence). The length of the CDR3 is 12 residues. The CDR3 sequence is CSADRGEETQYF. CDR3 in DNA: TGCAGTGCGGACAGGGGGGAAGAGACCCAGTACTTC.

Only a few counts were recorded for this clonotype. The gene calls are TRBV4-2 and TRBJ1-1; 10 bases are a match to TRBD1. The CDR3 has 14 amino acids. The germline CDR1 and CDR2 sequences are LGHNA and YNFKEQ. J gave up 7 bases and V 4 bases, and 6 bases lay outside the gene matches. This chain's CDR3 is CASSPGQGVVEAFF. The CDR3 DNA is TGTGCCAGCAGCCCTGGACAGGGGGTGGTTGAAGCTTTCTTT.

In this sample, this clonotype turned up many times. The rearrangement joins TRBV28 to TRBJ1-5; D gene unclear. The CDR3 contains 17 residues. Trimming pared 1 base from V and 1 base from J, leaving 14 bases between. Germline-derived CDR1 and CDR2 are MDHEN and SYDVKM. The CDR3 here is CASSLSSLVWSNQPQHF. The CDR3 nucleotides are TGTGCCAGCAGTTTATCCTCTCTGGTATGGAGCAATCAGCCCCAGCATTTT.

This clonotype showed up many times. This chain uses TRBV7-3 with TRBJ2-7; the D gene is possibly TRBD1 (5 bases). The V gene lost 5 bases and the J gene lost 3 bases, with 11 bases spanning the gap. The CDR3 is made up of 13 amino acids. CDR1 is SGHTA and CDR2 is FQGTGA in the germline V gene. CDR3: CASSVGQGYEQYF. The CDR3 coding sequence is TGTGCCAGCAGCGTCGGGCAGGGCTACGAGCAGTACTTC.

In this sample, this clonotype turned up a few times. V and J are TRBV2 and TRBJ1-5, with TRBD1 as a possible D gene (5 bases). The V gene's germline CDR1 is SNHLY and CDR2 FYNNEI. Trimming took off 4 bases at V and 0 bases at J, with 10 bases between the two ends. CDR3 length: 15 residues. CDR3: CASSGDSYSNQPQHF. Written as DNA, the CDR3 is TGTGCCAGCAGTGGCGACAGCTATAGCAATCAGCCCCAGCATTTT. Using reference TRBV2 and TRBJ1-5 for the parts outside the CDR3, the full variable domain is EPEVTQTPSHQVTQMGQEVILRCVPISNHLYFYWYRQILGQKVEFLVSFYNNEISEKSEIFDDQFSVERPDGSNFTLKIRSTKLEDSAMYFCASSGDSYSNQPQHFGDGTRLSIL.

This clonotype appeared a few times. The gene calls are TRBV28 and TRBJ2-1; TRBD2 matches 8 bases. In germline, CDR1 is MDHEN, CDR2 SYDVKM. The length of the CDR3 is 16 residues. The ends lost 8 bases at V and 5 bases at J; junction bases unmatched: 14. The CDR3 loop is CASSSGAAGVDNEQFF. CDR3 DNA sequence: TGTGCCAGCTCCTCAGGGGCAGCGGGAGTTGACAATGAGCAGTTCTTC.

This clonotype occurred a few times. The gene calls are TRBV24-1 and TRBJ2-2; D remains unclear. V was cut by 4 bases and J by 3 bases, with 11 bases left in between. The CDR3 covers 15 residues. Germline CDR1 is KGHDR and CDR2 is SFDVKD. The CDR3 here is CATSDPSRDTGELFF. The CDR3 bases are TGTGCCACCAGTGACCCGAGTAGGGACACCGGGGAGCTGTTTTTT.

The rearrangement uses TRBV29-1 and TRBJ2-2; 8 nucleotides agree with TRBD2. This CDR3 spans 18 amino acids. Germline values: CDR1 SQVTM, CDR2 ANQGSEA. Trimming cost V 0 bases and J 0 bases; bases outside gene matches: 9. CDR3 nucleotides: TGCAGCGTTGAAGATGGAATAGCGGGAATAGCGAACACCGGGGAGCTGTTTTTT. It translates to CSVEDGIAGIANTGELFF.

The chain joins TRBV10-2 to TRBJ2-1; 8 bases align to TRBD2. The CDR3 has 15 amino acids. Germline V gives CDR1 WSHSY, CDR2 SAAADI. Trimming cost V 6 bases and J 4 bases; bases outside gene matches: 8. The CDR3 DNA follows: TGCGCCAGCAGCCCGACTAGCGCGGAATACAATGAGCAGTTCTTC. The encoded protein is CASSPTSAEYNEQFF.

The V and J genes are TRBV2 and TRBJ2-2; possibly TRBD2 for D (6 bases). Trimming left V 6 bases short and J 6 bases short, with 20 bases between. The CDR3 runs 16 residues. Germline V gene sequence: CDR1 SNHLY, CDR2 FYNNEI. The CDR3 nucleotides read TGTGCCAGCAGGGCCCTCGGGAGTAATGGGGCCGGGGAGCTGTTTTTT. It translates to CASRALGSNGAGELFF.

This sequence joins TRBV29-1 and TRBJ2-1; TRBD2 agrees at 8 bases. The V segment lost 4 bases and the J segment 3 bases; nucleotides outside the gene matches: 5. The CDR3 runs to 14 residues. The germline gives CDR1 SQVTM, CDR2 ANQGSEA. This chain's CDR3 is CSVGRTSSYNEQFF. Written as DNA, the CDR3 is TGCAGCGTTGGCAGGACTAGCAGCTACAATGAGCAGTTCTTC.

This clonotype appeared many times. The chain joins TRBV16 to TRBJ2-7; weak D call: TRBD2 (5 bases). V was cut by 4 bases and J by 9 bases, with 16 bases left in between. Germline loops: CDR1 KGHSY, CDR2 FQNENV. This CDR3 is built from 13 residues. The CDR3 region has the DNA TGTGCCAGCAGCCTAGTGGGGAGTGGTGTGCAGTACTTC. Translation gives CASSLVGSGVQYF.